This T cell receptor beta chain was sequenced in a study of cytomegalovirus exposure and HLA in healthy donors. This clone was seen only a few times. The CDR3 has 16 amino acids. Germline CDR1 and CDR2: LNHDA and SQIVND (reference sequence). Trimming took off 5 bases at V and 4 bases at J, with 21 bases between the two ends. In the PCR, 60 Vbeta and 13 Jbeta primers were used. Clones were read by immunoSEQ multiplex PCR, and TCRdb kept only the in-frame ones, dropping some. Altogether roughly 200,000 clones are present, 9.5% being singletons, with the ten largest covering about 1.2%. Sequenced: PBMCs. This chain uses TRBV19 with TRBJ2-7; D uncertain. The TCR comes from a woman in her twenties or thirties in good health and CMV-seropositive. The CDR3 DNA sequence: TGTGCCAGTAGTTACCGGGTGGGTCAAGGAGCATACGAGCAGTACTTC. Residues: CASSYRVGQGAYEQYF.